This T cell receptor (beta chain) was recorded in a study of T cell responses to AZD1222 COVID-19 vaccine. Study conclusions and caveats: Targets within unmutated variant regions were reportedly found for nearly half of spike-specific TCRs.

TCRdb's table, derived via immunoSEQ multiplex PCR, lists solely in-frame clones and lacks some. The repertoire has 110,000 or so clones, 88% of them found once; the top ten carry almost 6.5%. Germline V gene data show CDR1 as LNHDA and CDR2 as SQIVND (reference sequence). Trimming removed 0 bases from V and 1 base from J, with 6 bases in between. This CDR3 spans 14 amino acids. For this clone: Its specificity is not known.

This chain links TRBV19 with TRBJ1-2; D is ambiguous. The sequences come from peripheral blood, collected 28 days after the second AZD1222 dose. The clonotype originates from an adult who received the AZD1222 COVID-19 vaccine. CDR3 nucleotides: TGTGCCAGTAGTATAGAGCAGGATAACTATGGCTACACCTTC. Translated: CASSIEQDNYGYTF.